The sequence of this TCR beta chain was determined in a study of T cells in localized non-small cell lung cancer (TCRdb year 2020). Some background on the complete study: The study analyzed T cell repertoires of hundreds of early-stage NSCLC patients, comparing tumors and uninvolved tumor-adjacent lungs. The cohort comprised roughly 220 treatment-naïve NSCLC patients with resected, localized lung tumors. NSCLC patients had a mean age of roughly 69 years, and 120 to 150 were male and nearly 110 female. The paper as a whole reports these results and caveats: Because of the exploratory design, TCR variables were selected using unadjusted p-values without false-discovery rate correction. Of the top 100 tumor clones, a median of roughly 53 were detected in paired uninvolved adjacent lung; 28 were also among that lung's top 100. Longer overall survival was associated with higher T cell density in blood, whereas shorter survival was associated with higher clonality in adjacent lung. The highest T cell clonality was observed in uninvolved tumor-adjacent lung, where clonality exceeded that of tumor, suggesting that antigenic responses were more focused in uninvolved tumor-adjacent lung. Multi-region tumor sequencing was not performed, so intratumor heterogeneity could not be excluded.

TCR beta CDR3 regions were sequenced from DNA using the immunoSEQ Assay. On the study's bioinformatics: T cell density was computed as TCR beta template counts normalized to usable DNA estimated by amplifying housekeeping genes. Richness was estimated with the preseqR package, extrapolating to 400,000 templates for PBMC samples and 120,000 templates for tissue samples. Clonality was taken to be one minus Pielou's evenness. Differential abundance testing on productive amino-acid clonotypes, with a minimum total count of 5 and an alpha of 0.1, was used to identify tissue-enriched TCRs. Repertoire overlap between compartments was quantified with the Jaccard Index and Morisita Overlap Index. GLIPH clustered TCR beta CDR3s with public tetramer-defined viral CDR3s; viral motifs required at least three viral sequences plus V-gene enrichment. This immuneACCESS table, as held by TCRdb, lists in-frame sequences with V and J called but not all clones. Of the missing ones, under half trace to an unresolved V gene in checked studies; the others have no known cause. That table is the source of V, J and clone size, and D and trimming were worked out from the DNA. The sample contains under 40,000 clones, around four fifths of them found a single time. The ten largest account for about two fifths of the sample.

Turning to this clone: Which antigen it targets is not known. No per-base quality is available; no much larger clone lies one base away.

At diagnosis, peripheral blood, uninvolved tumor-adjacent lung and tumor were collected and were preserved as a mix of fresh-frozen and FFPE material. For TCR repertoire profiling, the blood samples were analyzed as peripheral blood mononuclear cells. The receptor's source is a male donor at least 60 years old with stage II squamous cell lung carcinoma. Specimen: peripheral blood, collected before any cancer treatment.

The nucleotides read TGTGCCAGCAGTTTATCAGGGGGGAAGGCTACGAGCATGTACTTC. Its protein is CASSLSGGKATSMYF. The sequence links TRBV27 to TRBJ2-7; the D gene is possibly TRBD1 or TRBD2, each agreeing over 6 bases. Based on the germline V gene (reference sequence), the CDR1 and CDR2 sequences are MNHEY and SMNVEV. The CDR3 holds 15 amino acids from the cysteine to the phenylalanine. The read is trimmed to its CDR3 DNA, 45 bases read in frame from base 1. V drops 0 bases and J drops 12 bases, leaving 21 bases in between.